Detailed here is one T cell receptor (beta chain). Sample time point: baseline, week 1 (first vaccination visit). Stated treatment: pre-vaccination baseline after standard-of-care therapy. The data derive from a study of a mutant IDH1 vaccine in newly diagnosed glioma. CDR3 length equals 15 residues. Germline CDR1 is LGHNA and CDR2 is YSLEER. J gave up 7 bases and V 0 bases, and 8 bases lay outside the gene matches. Data came from immunoSEQ multiplex PCR; TCRdb stores just in-frame clones and leaves some out. This table has 59,000 or so clones, approximately 92% appearing once. The receptor was isolated from a man aged 45-60 years with glioma. The sequencing used PBMCs, collected from a glioma patient treated with radiotherapy, temozolomide or both. The V and J genes are TRBV4-3 and TRBJ1-1; 7 bases are shared with TRBD1. CDR3 sequence reads: CASSQEPRGGDEAFF. The DNA for the CDR3 is TGCGCCAGCAGCCAAGAGCCCAGGGGGGGAGATGAAGCTTTCTTT.